One and the same sample provided the 8 T cell receptor beta chains below, sequenced in a study of blood T cells in healthy people across ages. A sample-barcoded 5' primer and a J-beta primer mix were used in a second PCR of roughly 6 to 11 cycles. One entry per CDR3 protein results from TCRdb running MiXCR on the 5' RACE reads. The data show around 850,000 distinct CDR3 sequences, 35% to 40% seen once. The sample was blood. These receptors were obtained from a man younger than 35 in good health.

The table lists this clonotype with a few counts. The chain employs TRBV6-5 and TRBJ1-4; tentative D call: TRBD1 (6 bases). The length of the CDR3 is 14 residues. CDR1 is MNHEY and CDR2 is SVGAGI in the germline V gene. With 2 bases removed from V and 5 bases from J, the gap between germline ends came to 9 bases. This chain's CDR3 is CASSYGRGNEKLFF. The CDR3 region has the DNA TGTGCCAGCAGTTACGGCAGGGGAAATGAAAAACTGTTTTTT.

This clonotype was recorded a few times. The genes are TRBV7-3 and TRBJ2-7, with D uncertain. Germline CDR1 is SGHTA and CDR2 is FQGTGA. Trimming took 5 bases from V and 7 from J, leaving 21 bases between them. This CDR3 region has 15 residues. The CDR3 here is CASSLETATLPEQYF. CDR3 DNA sequence: TGTGCCAGCAGCCTCGAGACGGCTACCTTACCGGAGCAGTACTTC.

The rearrangement joins TRBV14 to TRBJ1-2, with D perhaps matching TRBD1 (5 bases). This CDR3 is built from 13 residues. Germline V gene data show CDR1 as SGHDN and CDR2 as FVKESK. Trimming took off 8 bases at V and 4 bases at J, with 14 bases between the two ends. The CDR3, as DNA: TGTGCCAGCGCTACCCGGGGCTTCTATGGCTACACCTTC. Amino acids: CASATRGFYGYTF.

This clonotype has only a few counts. This sequence joins TRBV13 and TRBJ1-4; no definite D call. CDR1 is PRHDT and CDR2 is FYEKMQ in the germline V gene (reference sequence). V lost 5 bases, J lost 4 bases, and 8 bases lay in between. The length of the CDR3 is 13 residues. The CDR3 here is CASSPRNNEKLFF. The CDR3 DNA is TGTGCCAGCAGCCCTCGGAATAATGAAAAACTGTTTTTT.

The rearrangement joins TRBV6-6 to TRBJ2-1; 10 positions match TRBD2. V gave up 6 bases and J gave up 0 bases; unmatched junction bases: 8. Germline V CDR1 and CDR2: MNHNY, SVGAGI (reference sequence). The CDR3 runs 17 residues. In DNA, the CDR3 is TGTGCCAGCAGCCTAGGCTCTAGCGGGAGCTCCTACAATGAGCAGTTCTTC. Protein sequence: CASSLGSSGSSYNEQFF.

This chain joins TRBV4-3 and TRBJ1-1, with TRBD1 identical over 8 bases. This CDR3 comprises 15 residues. CDR1 is LGHNA, CDR2 YSLEER, per germline. Trimming cost V 4 bases and J 6 bases; bases outside gene matches: 10. The CDR3 reads CASSPKRQGRPEAFF. The CDR3 DNA follows: TGCGCCAGCAGCCCGAAAAGACAGGGGAGGCCTGAAGCTTTCTTT.

This clonotype was observed many times. J is TRBJ1-2 and V is TRBV25-1; D is uncertain. The CDR3 has 15 residues. Germline loops: CDR1 MGHDK, CDR2 SYGVNS. V lost 3 bases, J lost 6 bases, and 17 bases lay in between. The CDR3 DNA is TGTGCCAGCAGTGAGGCAGAGCCGCTTCTCGATGGCTACACCTTC. Protein sequence: CASSEAEPLLDGYTF.

V usage is TRBV20-1 and J usage is TRBJ1-5; D gene unclear. In germline, CDR1 is DFQATT, CDR2 SNEGSKA (reference sequence). The CDR3 extends over 15 amino acids. V was trimmed by 5 bases and J by 3 bases, leaving 17 bases between them. The CDR3 DNA sequence: TGCAGTGCTCGCAAGGGATACGACCACAATCAGCCCCAGCATTTT. It specifies CSARKGYDHNQPQHF.